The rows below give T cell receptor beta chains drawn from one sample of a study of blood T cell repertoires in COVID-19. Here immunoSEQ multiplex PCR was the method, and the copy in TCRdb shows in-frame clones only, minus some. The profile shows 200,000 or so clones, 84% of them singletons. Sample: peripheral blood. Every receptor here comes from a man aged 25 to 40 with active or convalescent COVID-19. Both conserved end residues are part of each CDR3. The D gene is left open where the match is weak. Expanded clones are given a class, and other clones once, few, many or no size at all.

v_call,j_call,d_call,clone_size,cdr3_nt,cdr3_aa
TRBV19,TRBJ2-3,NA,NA,TGTGCCAGTAGTATACGGATAGAGGGTTTAACAGATACGCAGTATTTT,CASSIRIEGLTDTQYF
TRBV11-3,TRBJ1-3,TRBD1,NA,TGTGCCAGCGGACCACAGGGGGTCGAGGGAAACACCATATATTTT,CASGPQGVEGNTIYF
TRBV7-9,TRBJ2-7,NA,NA,TGTGCCAGCAGCTCCGGACAGATAGTCTACGAGCAGTACTTC,CASSSGQIVYEQYF
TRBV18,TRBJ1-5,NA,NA,TGTGCCACCGAGGAGGTCTCCGGACAGCCCCAGCATTTT,CATEEVSGQPQHF
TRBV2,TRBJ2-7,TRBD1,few,TGTGCCAGCAGTGACCGGGACAGGGGTAATTTC,CASSDRDRGNF
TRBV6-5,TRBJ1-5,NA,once,TGTGCCAGCAGTTACGGAACAGGGAGCAATCAGCCCCAGCATTTT,CASSYGTGSNQPQHF
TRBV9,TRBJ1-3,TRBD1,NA,TGTGCCAGCAGCGTGGGGGACAGGGGGACTGGAAACACCATATATTTT,CASSVGDRGTGNTIYF
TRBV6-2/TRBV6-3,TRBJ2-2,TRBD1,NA,TGTGCCAGCAGTTTCCGACAGGGGGGCACCGGGGAGCTGTTTTTT,CASSFRQGGTGELFF
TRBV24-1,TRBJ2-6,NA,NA,TGTGCCACCAGCGACAGCCAACTTAGCTCTGGGGCCAACGTCCTGACTTTC,CATSDSQLSSGANVLTF
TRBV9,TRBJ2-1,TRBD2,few,TGTGCCAGCAGCTCGGGACTAGGTCTCAATGAGCAGTTCTTC,CASSSGLGLNEQFF
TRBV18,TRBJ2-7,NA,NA,TGTGCCAGCTCACCACCAGGGGTGCCGCACGAGCAGTACTTC,CASSPPGVPHEQYF
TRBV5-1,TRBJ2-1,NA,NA,TGCGCCAGCAGCTTGGGGCTCCAGGGGGGCGATGAGCAGTTCTTC,CASSLGLQGGDEQFF
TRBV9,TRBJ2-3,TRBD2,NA,TGTGCCAGCAGCCCGACTAGCGATACGCAGTATTTT,CASSPTSDTQYF
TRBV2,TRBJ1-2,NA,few,TGTGCCAGCAGTGAGGGGGACGGGGAGGATTATGGCTACACCTTC,CASSEGDGEDYGYTF
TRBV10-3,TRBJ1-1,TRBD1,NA,TGTGCCATCAGTGAGGACAGGGAGGCTTTCTTT,CAISEDREAFF
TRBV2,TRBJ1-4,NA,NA,TGTGCCAGCACCTCCAGCGGGGTCCTTAATGAAAAACTGTTTTTT,CASTSSGVLNEKLFF
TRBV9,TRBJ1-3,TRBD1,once,TGTGCCAGCAGTAGGGACAGCAGACTCTCTGGAAACACCATATATTTT,CASSRDSRLSGNTIYF
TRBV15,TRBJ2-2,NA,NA,TGTGCCACCAGCACCAGAACGAACACCGGGGAGCTGTTTTTT,CATSTRTNTGELFF
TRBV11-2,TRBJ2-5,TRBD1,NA,TGTGCCAGCAGTTATCGGACAGGGGCGGGAGAGACCCAGTACTTC,CASSYRTGAGETQYF
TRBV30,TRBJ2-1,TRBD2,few,TGTGCCTGGAGTGTACTAGCGGGAGTGCTTGAGCAGTTCTTC,CAWSVLAGVLEQFF
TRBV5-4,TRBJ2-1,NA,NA,TGTGCCAGCAGCTCACCCGGGACCTACAATGAGCAGTTCTTC,CASSSPGTYNEQFF
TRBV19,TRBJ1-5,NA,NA,TGTGCCAGTACCAGACAGGAGAGTAGCAATCAGCCCCAGCATTTT,CASTRQESSNQPQHF
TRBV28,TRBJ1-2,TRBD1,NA,TGTGCCAGCAGCACAGGGGGCGCGATCTATGGCTACACCTTC,CASSTGGAIYGYTF
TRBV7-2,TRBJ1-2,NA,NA,TGTGCCAGCAGCCCACTCGGCAGCGCAAACTATGGCTACACCTTC,CASSPLGSANYGYTF
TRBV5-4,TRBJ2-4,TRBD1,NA,TGTGCCAGCAGCTCGGGACAGCTAGCCAAAAACATTCAGTACTTC,CASSSGQLAKNIQYF
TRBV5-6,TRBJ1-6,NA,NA,TGTGCCTCCAGGCGGGTGAGCTCCTATAATTCACCCCTCCACTTT,CASRRVSSYNSPLHF
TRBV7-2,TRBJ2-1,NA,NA,TGTGCCAGCAGCTTAGACAGGCCCCTAGTTAATGGTGAGCAGTTCTTC,CASSLDRPLVNGEQFF
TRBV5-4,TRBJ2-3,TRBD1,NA,TGTGCCAGCAGCTCTGGACAGGGAAGCACAGATACGCAGTATTTT,CASSSGQGSTDTQYF
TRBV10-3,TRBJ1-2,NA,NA,TGTGCCATCAGTGAGTCGCGAGACTATGGCTACACCTTC,CAISESRDYGYTF
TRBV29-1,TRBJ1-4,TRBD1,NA,TGCAGCGTGACAGGGTTCGGGGTGGAAAAACTGTTTTTT,CSVTGFGVEKLFF
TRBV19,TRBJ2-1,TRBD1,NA,TGTGCCAGTAGTATTGGACAGGGCCCCTACAATGAGCAGTTCTTC,CASSIGQGPYNEQFF
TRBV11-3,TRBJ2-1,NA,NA,TGTGCCAGCAGCCCCCTCGCCAGGAATGAGCAGTTCTTC,CASSPLARNEQFF
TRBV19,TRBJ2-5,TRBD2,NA,TGTGCCAGTAGTATGGGCCAGGGAGGGGAAGAGACCCAGTACTTC,CASSMGQGGEETQYF
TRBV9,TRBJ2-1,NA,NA,TGTGCCAGCAGCCTGGAGGGTTACAATGAGCAGTTCTTC,CASSLEGYNEQFF
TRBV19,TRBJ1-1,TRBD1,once,TGTGCCAGTAGTACCCCGGGTACAGGGGGAAGTGGTGGATCTTTCTTT,CASSTPGTGGSGGSFF
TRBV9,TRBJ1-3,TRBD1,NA,TGTGCCAGCAGCGCCCAGGGACGACAGGGCACCATATATTTT,CASSAQGRQGTIYF
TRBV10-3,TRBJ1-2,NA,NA,TGTGCCATCAGCGGACAGTCGGCTAACTATGGCTACACCTTC,CAISGQSANYGYTF
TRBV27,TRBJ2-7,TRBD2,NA,TGTGCCAGCAGTTTAAATAGCGGGGTTCACCCCTACGAGCAGTACTTC,CASSLNSGVHPYEQYF
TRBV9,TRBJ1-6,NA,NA,TGTGCCAGCAGCGCAGACACAGAGAATTCACCCCTCCACTTT,CASSADTENSPLHF
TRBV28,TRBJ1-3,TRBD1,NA,TGTGCCAGCAGTTTATGGCCGCGGGACAGGGAGACAGACACCATATATTTT,CASSLWPRDRETDTIYF
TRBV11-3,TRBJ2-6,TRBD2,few,TGTGCCAGCAGCTCAGAGGGGACTACCGGGGCCAACGTCCTGACTTTC,CASSSEGTTGANVLTF
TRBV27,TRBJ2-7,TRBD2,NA,TGTGCCAGCACCAGACTAGCGGGTAACTACGAGCAGTACTTC,CASTRLAGNYEQYF
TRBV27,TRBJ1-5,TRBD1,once,TGTGCCAGCTATACCACAGGGGGCGCGGGTCAGCCCCAGCATTTT,CASYTTGGAGQPQHF
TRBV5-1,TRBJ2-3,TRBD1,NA,TGCGCCAGCAGCTACTCAGGGGGCCGCACAGATACGCAGTATTTT,CASSYSGGRTDTQYF
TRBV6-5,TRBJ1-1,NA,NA,TGTGCCAGCACCAAATCCCAGGGGACTGAAGCTTTCTTT,CASTKSQGTEAFF
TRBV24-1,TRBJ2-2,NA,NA,TGTGCCACCAGTGCCGCAATATGGGGACTCCAGACGAATGCGAACACCGGGGAGCTGTTTTTT,CATSAAIWGLQTNANTGELFF
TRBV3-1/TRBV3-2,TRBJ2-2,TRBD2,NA,TGTGCCAGCAGCCAAGATCGGCTAGCGGGGGGAAGATGGACCGGGGAGCTGTTTTTT,CASSQDRLAGGRWTGELFF
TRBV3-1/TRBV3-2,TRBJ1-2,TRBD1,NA,TGTGCCAGCAGGCAACGGGACAGGGTCCTCTACACCTTC,CASRQRDRVLYTF
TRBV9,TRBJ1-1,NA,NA,TGTGCCAGCAGCGGTAGTGTCGGAGCTTTCTTT,CASSGSVGAFF
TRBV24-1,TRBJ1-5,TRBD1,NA,TGTGCCACCAGTGGAGGACAGGGGGCAGTTGGTTATAGCAATCAGCCCCAGCATTTT,CATSGGQGAVGYSNQPQHF
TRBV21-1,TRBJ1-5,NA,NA,TGTGCCAACCAGGACAGGGCTTTTCAGCCCCAGCATTTT,CANQDRAFQPQHF
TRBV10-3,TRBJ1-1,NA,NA,TGTGCCATCAGTGAGGTCGGGGGCACTGAAGCTTTCTTT,CAISEVGGTEAFF
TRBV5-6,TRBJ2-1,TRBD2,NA,TGTGCCAGCAGCACTAGACTAGCGGGAGAGGGTTGGAATGAGCAGTTCTTC,CASSTRLAGEGWNEQFF
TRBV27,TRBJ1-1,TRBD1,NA,TGTGCCAGCAGTTTATCACCAGGGGGAGGCACTGAAGCTTTCTTT,CASSLSPGGGTEAFF
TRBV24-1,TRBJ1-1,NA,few,TGTGCCACCAGTGATCACTATACGGCGCAAGCTTTCTTT,CATSDHYTAQAFF
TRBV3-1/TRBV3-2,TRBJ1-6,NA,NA,TGTGCCAGCAGCCAAGATCTGGACAGCTTTAATTCACCCCTCCACTTT,CASSQDLDSFNSPLHF
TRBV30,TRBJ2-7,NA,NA,TGTGCCTGGAGTGTGGTCAGGGCCAACGAGCAGTACTTC,CAWSVVRANEQYF